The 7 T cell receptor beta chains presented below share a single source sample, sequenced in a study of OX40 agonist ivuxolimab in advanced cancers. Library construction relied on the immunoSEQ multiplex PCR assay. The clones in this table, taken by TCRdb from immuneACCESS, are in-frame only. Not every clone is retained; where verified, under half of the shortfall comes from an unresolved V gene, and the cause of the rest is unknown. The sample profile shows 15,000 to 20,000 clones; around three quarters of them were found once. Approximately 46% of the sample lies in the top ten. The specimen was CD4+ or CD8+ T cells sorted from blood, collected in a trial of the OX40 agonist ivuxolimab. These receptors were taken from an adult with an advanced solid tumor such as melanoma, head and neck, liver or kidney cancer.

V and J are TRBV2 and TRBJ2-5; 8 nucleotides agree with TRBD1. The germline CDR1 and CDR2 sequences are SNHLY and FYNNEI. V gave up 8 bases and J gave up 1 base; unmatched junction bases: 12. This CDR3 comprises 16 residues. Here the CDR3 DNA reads TGTGCCAGCGGCCCTGCGACAGGGGCTTTCCAAGAGACCCAGTACTTC. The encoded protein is CASGPATGAFQETQYF.

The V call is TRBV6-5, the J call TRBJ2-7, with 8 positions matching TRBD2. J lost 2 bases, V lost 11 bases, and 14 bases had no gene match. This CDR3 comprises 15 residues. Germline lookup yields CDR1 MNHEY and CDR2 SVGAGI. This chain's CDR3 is CACTPWSGGAYEQYF. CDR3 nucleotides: TGTGCCTGCACTCCCTGGTCCGGGGGGGCCTACGAGCAGTACTTC.

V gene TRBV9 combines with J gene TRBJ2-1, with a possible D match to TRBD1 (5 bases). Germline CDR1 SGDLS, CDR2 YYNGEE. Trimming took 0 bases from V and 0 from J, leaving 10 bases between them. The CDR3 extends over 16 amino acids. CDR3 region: CASSVGGRVSYNEQFF. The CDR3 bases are TGTGCCAGCAGCGTAGGGGGCAGGGTCTCCTACAATGAGCAGTTCTTC.

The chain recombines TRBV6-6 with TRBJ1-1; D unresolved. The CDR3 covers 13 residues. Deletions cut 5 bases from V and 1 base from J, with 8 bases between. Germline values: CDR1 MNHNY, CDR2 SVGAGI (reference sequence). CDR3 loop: CASSTPGNTEAFF. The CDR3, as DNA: TGTGCCAGCAGTACCCCTGGGAACACTGAAGCTTTCTTT.

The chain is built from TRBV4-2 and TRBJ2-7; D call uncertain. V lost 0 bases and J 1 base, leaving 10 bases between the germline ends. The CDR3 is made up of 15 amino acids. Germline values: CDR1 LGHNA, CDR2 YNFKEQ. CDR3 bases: TGTGCCAGCAGCCAAGAAATTGGGAATTCCTACGAGCAGTACTTC. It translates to CASSQEIGNSYEQYF.

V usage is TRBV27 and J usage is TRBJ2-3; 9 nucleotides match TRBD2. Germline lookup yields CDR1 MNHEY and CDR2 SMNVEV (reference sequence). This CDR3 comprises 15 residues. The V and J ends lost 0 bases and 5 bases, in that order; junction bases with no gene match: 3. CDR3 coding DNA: TGTGCCAGCAGTTTATCGCAGCGGGGGGTAGATACGCAGTATTTT. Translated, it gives CASSLSQRGVDTQYF.

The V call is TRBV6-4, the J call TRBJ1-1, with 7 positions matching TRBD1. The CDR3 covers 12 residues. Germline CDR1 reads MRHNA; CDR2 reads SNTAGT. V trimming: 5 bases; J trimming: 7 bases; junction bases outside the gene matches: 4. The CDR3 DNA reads TGTGCCAGCAGTTCACAGGGGCGTGAAGCTTTCTTT. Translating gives CASSSQGREAFF.